A single sample gave rise to the 5 T cell receptor beta chains below, sequenced in a study of T cells expressing NK-cell markers. One entry per CDR3 protein, without DNA, is what TCRdb gives after re-calling the 5' RACE reads. This table holds 200,000 to 300,000 distinct CDR3 sequences. Sequenced input: blood T cells: a sorted CD56 or NKG2C T cell subset, CD4+ or CD8+ T cells, or bulk PBMC T cells (not recorded which). The receptors were gathered from a man aged 18 to 29 in good health.

The chain couples TRBV10-1 to TRBJ1-1; without DNA, the TCRdb call of TRBD1 cannot be checked. Germline V gene data show CDR1 as WNHNN and CDR2 as SYGVQD (reference sequence). The CDR3 is 14 amino acids. The CDR3 here is CASSDPGQNTEAFF.

The chain has TRBV5-4 and TRBJ2-1. Germline assignment: CDR1 SGHNT and CDR2 YYREEE (reference sequence). This CDR3 spans 15 amino acids. This CDR3 reads CASSQGRVLGDEQFF. Full variable domain (rest looked up from reference TRBV5-4 and TRBJ2-1): ETGVTQSPTHLIKTRGQQVTLRCSSQSGHNTVSWYQQALGQGPQFIFQYYREEENGRGNFPPRFSGLQFPNYSSELNVNALELDDSALYLCASSQGRVLGDEQFFGPGTRLTVL.

The rearrangement uses TRBV5-4 and TRBJ1-4; TCRdb gives TRBD1 as the D gene, but with no DNA this cannot be confirmed. Germline CDR1 is SGHNT and CDR2 is YYREEE (reference sequence). This CDR3 spans 15 amino acids. The CDR3 spells CASSSGTDANEKLFF.

V gene TRBV2 combines with J gene TRBJ2-4. Germline CDR1 and CDR2: SNHLY and FYNNEI. The length of the CDR3 is 15 residues. CDR3 residues: CASSPAGLAKNIQYF.

The CDR3 sequence: CSAPDSTLRHGYTF. This sequence joins TRBV20-1 and TRBJ1-2; absent DNA, TCRdb's TRBD1 call cannot be checked. Germline CDR1 and CDR2: DFQATT and SNEGSKA (reference sequence). The CDR3 totals 14 residues.